What follows are 29 T cell receptor beta chains derived from one specimen sequenced in a study of PD-1 blockade in classical Hodgkin lymphoma. Produced via immunoSEQ multiplex PCR; TCRdb's table is partial and in-frame only. Among several thousand clones listed, around 88% were seen once. The sample's time point: cycle 4 day 1 (C4D1), after six to seven weeks of nivolumab. Each of the patients experienced relapse following autologous stem cell transplantation, and their brentuximab vedotin exposure differed. The sample in question was peripheral blood mononuclear cells (PBMCs), obtained before the fourth cycle of nivolumab. These receptor sequences come from a human donor with classical Hodgkin lymphoma.

This chain uses TRBV5-4 with TRBJ1-2; D unresolved. Germline-derived CDR1 and CDR2 are SGHNT and YYREEE (reference sequence). V lost 4 bases, J lost 0 bases, and 16 bases lay in between. The CDR3 totals 16 residues. Here the CDR3 DNA reads TGTGCCAGCAGCCACCAGCCATACCCGTCTAACTATGGCTACACCTTC. Its translation: CASSHQPYPSNYGYTF.

The CDR3 DNA reads TGTGCCAGTAGTATGTCTGGACAGGGTAAGGTGGGTCAGCATTTT. Its translation: CASSMSGQGKVGQHF. The chain is built from TRBV19 and TRBJ1-5; 8 bases map to TRBD1. Germline V gene lookup returns CDR1 LNHDA and CDR2 SQIVND (reference sequence). CDR3 length equals 15 residues. With V trimmed by 3 bases and J by 13 bases, 14 bases remained unmatched. Using reference TRBV19 and TRBJ1-5 for the parts outside the CDR3, the full variable domain is DGGITQSPKYLFRKEGQNVTLSCEQNLNHDAMYWYRQDPGQGLRLIYYSQIVNDFQKGDIAEGYSVSREKKESFPLTVTSAQKNPTAFYLCASSMSGQGKVGQHFGDGTRLSIL.

The chain is built from TRBV13 and TRBJ1-4; no clear D gene. The germline V and J ends were trimmed by 2 bases and 12 bases, with 13 bases remaining between them. Germline V gene sequence: CDR1 PRHDT, CDR2 FYEKMQ (reference sequence). CDR3 length: 13 amino acids. CDR3 nucleotides: TGTGCCAGCAGCTTATTTAAGATCCCGGAACTGTTTTTT. Residues: CASSLFKIPELFF. Using reference TRBV13 and TRBJ1-4 for the parts outside the CDR3, the full variable domain is AAGVIQSPRHLIKEKRETATLKCYPIPRHDTVYWYQQGPGQDPQFLISFYEKMQSDKGSIPDRFSAQQFSDYHSELNMSSLELGDSALYFCASSLFKIPELFFGSGTQLSVL.

The chain is built from TRBV7-9 and TRBJ1-1, with 7 bases identical to TRBD1. The germline gives CDR1 SEHNR, CDR2 FQNEAQ (reference sequence). The CDR3 has 12 amino acids. Trimming removed 3 bases from V and 11 bases from J; junction bases left unmatched: 6. For the CDR3, the DNA is TGTGCCAGCAGCTTGGAGACAGGGAAGGCTTTCTTT. Translation: CASSLETGKAFF.

The chain is built from TRBV10-1 and TRBJ2-1; D possibly corresponds to TRBD2 (6 bases). This CDR3 is built from 14 residues. Germline-derived CDR1 and CDR2 are WNHNN and SYGVQD (reference sequence). Trimming shortened V by 5 bases and J by 6 bases, and 14 bases separated the two germline ends. CDR3 sequence reads: CASSTGTGVNEQFF. The CDR3 DNA sequence: TGCGCCAGCAGTACCGGGACGGGGGTCAATGAGCAGTTCTTC.

This chain links TRBV2 with TRBJ2-3; possibly TRBD2 for D (5 bases). The germline gives CDR1 SNHLY, CDR2 FYNNEI. CDR3 length equals 16 residues. The germline V and J ends were trimmed by 3 bases and 1 base, with 14 bases remaining between them. CDR3 DNA sequence: TGTGCCAGCAGTGAGTTGGAAGGGAGTCGCACAGATACGCAGTATTTT. Encoded protein: CASSELEGSRTDTQYF.

The chain has TRBV4-1 and TRBJ2-3; 10 bases are a match to TRBD2. With V trimmed by 1 base and J by 7 bases, 11 bases remained unmatched. Germline V gene lookup returns CDR1 MGHRA and CDR2 YSYEKL. The CDR3 extends over 17 amino acids. The CDR3 sequence: CASSQASVAGGLNTQYF. The CDR3 DNA reads TGCGCCAGCAGCCAAGCGTCAGTAGCGGGGGGCCTGAATACGCAGTATTTT.

V is TRBV5-1 and J is TRBJ1-6; D is possibly TRBD1 (5 bases). There are 14 residues in the CDR3. Trimming cost V 0 bases and J 11 bases, with 12 bases left between them. Germline CDR1 SGHRS, CDR2 YFSETQ. The CDR3 DNA follows: TGCGCCAGCAGCTTGGGTCAGGGTAAAACACCCCTCCACTTT. It is translated as CASSLGQGKTPLHF. Based on the CDR3 plus reference TRBV5-1 and TRBJ1-6, the full variable domain is KAGVTQTPRYLIKTRGQQVTLSCSPISGHRSVSWYQQTPGQGLQFLFEYFSETQRNKGNFPGRFSGRQFSNSRSEMNVSTLELGDSALYLCASSLGQGKTPLHFGNGTRLTVT.

This clone came up once. CDR3 region: CASSPGSRRGTEAFF. For the CDR3, the DNA is TGTGCCAGCTCACCAGGTAGCAGGCGTGGCACTGAAGCTTTCTTT. This rearrangement joins TRBV18 to TRBJ1-1, with D hard to call. The CDR3 extends over 15 amino acids. Germline values: CDR1 KGHSH, CDR2 LQKENI. With 2 bases removed from V and 4 bases from J, the gap between germline ends came to 14 bases.

The CDR3 loop is CAWTYDSSNYGYTF. Here the CDR3 DNA reads TGTGCCTGGACCTATGACAGCTCTAACTATGGCTACACCTTC. V is TRBV30 and J is TRBJ1-2, with D perhaps TRBD1 (5 bases). This CDR3 has 14 amino acids. Per germline, CDR1 GTSNPN and CDR2 SVGIG (reference sequence). Trimming left V 4 bases short and J 0 bases short, with 12 bases between.

This clone was detected only a few times. The chain couples TRBV5-1 to TRBJ2-5; D gene unclear. CDR1 is SGHRS and CDR2 is YFSETQ in the germline V gene. The V gene lost 2 bases and the J gene lost 1 base, with 15 bases spanning the gap. The CDR3 has 16 amino acids. For the CDR3, the DNA is TGCGCCAGCAGCTTATTAATGCGCGAGACCCAAGAGACCCAGTACTTC. This encodes CASSLLMRETQETQYF.

The chain is built from TRBV4-1 and TRBJ1-2; 7 nucleotides line up with TRBD1. The V gene's germline CDR1 is MGHRA and CDR2 YSYEKL. V shed 3 bases and J 6 bases; nucleotides not matched to a gene: 13. This CDR3 spans 16 amino acids. CDR3 in DNA: TGCGCCAGCAGCCACCTTCGGACAGGCTTGGGGGATGGCTACACCTTC. Amino acids: CASSHLRTGLGDGYTF.

For this clone: The junction does not match germline at one end; this may be a read error. In nucleotides, the CDR3 is TGTGCCAGCAGCTCGGACAGGGGAAACACTGAAGCTTTCTTT. Residues: CASSSDRGNTEAFF. This chain links TRBV5-3 with TRBJ1-1, with 9 bases aligning to TRBD1. TRBV5-3 has ORF status, its function being uncertain. The CDR3 sequence is 14 residues long.

This clone has a single count. The J gene is TRBJ2-5, the V gene TRBV7-8; 10 nucleotides agree with TRBD2. With 5 bases clipped from V and 5 bases from J, the junction kept 11 bases outside the gene matches. The CDR3 consists of 16 residues. Germline V gives CDR1 SGHVS, CDR2 FQNEAQ. This CDR3 reads CASSQSVASGSETQYF. The CDR3 DNA reads as TGTGCCAGCAGCCAGAGTGTGGCTAGCGGGAGCGAGACCCAGTACTTC.

The chain joins TRBV10-3 to TRBJ2-2, with D unresolved. Trimming left V 8 bases short and J 8 bases short, with 15 bases between. The CDR3 totals 13 residues. Germline CDR1 and CDR2: ENHRY and SYGVKD. The CDR3, as DNA: TGTGCCATCGTTCCGGACGATCTAGGGGAGCTGTTTTTT. Translated: CAIVPDDLGELFF.

The V call is TRBV6-1, the J call TRBJ1-5; 8 bases are shared with TRBD1. The CDR3 is 18 amino acids. The V and J ends lost 4 bases and 1 base, in that order; junction bases with no gene match: 12. Germline values: CDR1 MNHNS, CDR2 SASEGT. The CDR3 sequence: CASSGGMSRGLSNQPQHF. The CDR3 DNA reads TGTGCCAGCAGTGGGGGCATGAGCAGGGGGCTCAGCAATCAGCCCCAGCATTTT.

The chain employs TRBV18 and TRBJ1-4, with D maybe TRBD1 (6 bases). Germline CDR1 reads KGHSH; CDR2 reads LQKENI. This CDR3 is built from 16 residues. V was clipped by 3 bases and J by 4 bases, with 15 bases between them. This CDR3 is CASSPLQGRDNEKLFF. The CDR3 DNA sequence: TGTGCCAGCTCACCTCTACAGGGAAGGGATAATGAAAAACTGTTTTTT.

The CDR3 here is CASKLTGINQPQHF. In DNA form, the CDR3 reads TGTGCCAGTAAGTTGACAGGGATTAATCAGCCCCAGCATTTT. The chain joins TRBV27 to TRBJ1-5; 7 bases line up with TRBD1. Trimming cost V 9 bases and J 4 bases; bases outside gene matches: 9. Germline CDR1 reads MNHEY; CDR2 reads SMNVEV (reference sequence). The CDR3 is made up of 14 amino acids.

This chain connects TRBV6-5 to TRBJ1-2; D perhaps matches TRBD1 (5 bases). V lost 5 bases to trimming and J lost 4 bases, with 11 bases between them. Germline V gene lookup returns CDR1 MNHEY and CDR2 SVGAGI. The CDR3 runs 13 residues. CDR3 sequence: CASSRDEGYGYTF. Written as DNA, the CDR3 is TGTGCCAGCAGTCGGGACGAAGGCTATGGCTACACCTTC.

This clone is a singleton in its sample. The chain employs TRBV4-1 and TRBJ2-4; the D gene is possibly TRBD2 (6 bases). In germline, CDR1 is MGHRA, CDR2 YSYEKL. Trimming took 2 bases from V and 0 from J, leaving 17 bases between them. The CDR3 has 18 residues. The CDR3 reads CASSQLSAGPLAKNIQYF. The CDR3 DNA follows: TGCGCCAGCAGCCAACTGTCTGCGGGGCCACTAGCCAAAAACATTCAGTACTTC.

The rearrangement joins TRBV10-2 to TRBJ1-4, with D hard to call. The germline CDR1 and CDR2 sequences are WSHSY and SAAADI. The V gene lost 4 bases and the J gene lost 4 bases, with 10 bases spanning the gap. The CDR3 consists of 14 residues. The chain's CDR3 is CASSGRAINEKLFF. CDR3 nucleotide sequence: TGCGCCAGCAGTGGTCGGGCCATTAATGAAAAACTGTTTTTT.

The chain is built from TRBV5-1 and TRBJ2-6; tentative D call: TRBD1 (6 bases). Trimming shortened V by 6 bases and J by 0 bases, and 16 bases separated the two germline ends. Germline-derived CDR1 and CDR2 are SGHRS and YFSETQ. This CDR3 region has 17 residues. DNA of the CDR3: TGCGCCAGCAACGGAGACAGGATGAGCTCTGGGGCCAACGTCCTGACTTTC. Protein sequence: CASNGDRMSSGANVLTF.

This clone was detected only once. V and J are TRBV2 and TRBJ1-2; possibly TRBD1 for D (5 bases). Trimming shortened V by 6 bases and J by 3 bases, and 17 bases separated the two germline ends. The CDR3 contains 15 residues. CDR1 and CDR2 from the germline V gene are SNHLY and FYNNEI. The CDR3 bases are TGTGCCAGCAGGGGGGACCCAACTTGGGACTATGGCTACACCTTC. It yields the protein CASRGDPTWDYGYTF.

This clone was seen just once. The chain links TRBV4-1 to TRBJ2-2; the D gene is possibly TRBD1 (6 bases). The germline V gene encodes CDR1 MGHRA and CDR2 YSYEKL. V dropped 2 bases and J dropped 3 bases, with 13 bases sitting between them. The CDR3 sequence is 16 residues long. In nucleotides, the CDR3 is TGCGCCAGCAGCCAAATTACAGGGAGTCACACCGGGGAGCTGTTTTTT. This translates into CASSQITGSHTGELFF.

This chain connects TRBV6-5 to TRBJ2-3; D is uncertain. The V gene's germline CDR1 is MNHEY and CDR2 SVGAGI. The CDR3 has 14 residues. V lost 2 bases and J 4 bases, leaving 10 bases between the germline ends. The CDR3 loop is CASSYAGSPDTQYF. CDR3 DNA sequence: TGTGCCAGCAGTTACGCTGGCTCCCCAGATACGCAGTATTTT.

This clone is classed as large. The chain joins TRBV6-5 to TRBJ1-2; 10 bases are shared with TRBD1. Trimming cost V 4 bases and J 8 bases; bases outside gene matches: 10. This CDR3 contains 15 residues. Looked up from germline, CDR1 is MNHEY and CDR2 is SVGAGI. CDR3 bases: TGTGCCAGCAGTTTCTCCGGGACAGGGGAATACGGCTACACCTTC. It encodes CASSFSGTGEYGYTF.

The chain has TRBV15 and TRBJ2-5; D is unclear. V was trimmed by 0 bases and J by 7 bases, leaving 12 bases between them. There are 14 residues in the CDR3. CDR1 and CDR2 (germline): LNHNV, YYDKDF (reference sequence). CDR3 sequence (DNA): TGTGCCACCAGCAGAGATTTTCGGTCGTCGACCCAGTACTTC. It encodes CATSRDFRSSTQYF.

The V and J genes are TRBV10-3 and TRBJ1-1, with D hard to call. Between the trimmed V and J ends, which lost 6 bases and 0 bases, there was a span of 11 bases. This CDR3 is 14 amino acids long. The germline V gene has CDR1 ENHRY and CDR2 SYGVKD. CDR3 coding DNA: TGTGCCATCAGCCCTACCACGGTGAACACTGAAGCTTTCTTT. The encoded protein is CAISPTTVNTEAFF.

The chain has TRBV5-1 and TRBJ1-1; D perhaps matches TRBD1 (5 bases). Germline V gene sequence: CDR1 SGHRS, CDR2 YFSETQ. The CDR3 has 13 amino acids. Trimming took off 3 bases at V and 2 bases at J, with 8 bases between the two ends. The CDR3 DNA follows: TGCGCCAGCAGCTCGGGGCCCAACACTGAAGCTTTCTTT. Protein: CASSSGPNTEAFF.